Listed here are 19 T cell receptor beta chains from one sample, sequenced in a study of neurological immune-mediated disorders. TCRdb called the 5' RACE reads again in MiXCR, with one record for every CDR3 protein. In the table there are 30,000 or so distinct CDR3 sequences, about 4.5% of which are singletons. The specimen sequenced was PBMCs. The receptors here all came from a man aged 18 to 35 in good health.

In this sample, this clonotype turned up many times. This sequence joins TRBV7-3 and TRBJ2-3; 9 positions match TRBD1. Trimming cost V 2 bases and J 5 bases; bases outside gene matches: 5. CDR1 and CDR2 (germline): SGHTA, FQGTGA. The CDR3 loop spans 15 amino acids. The DNA of the CDR3 is TGTGCCAGCAGCTTAGGGGGGACAGGGCTAGATACGCAGTATTTT. Translated, it gives CASSLGGTGLDTQYF.

This clonotype was recorded many times. The J gene is TRBJ1-2, the V gene TRBV5-1; D might be TRBD1 (6 bases). CDR3 size: 14 residues. Germline CDR1 reads SGHRS; CDR2 reads YFSETQ. The ends were cut back, 7 bases at V and 2 bases at J, with 15 bases in the middle. The CDR3: CASSARTANYGYTF. The CDR3 DNA follows: TGCGCCAGCTCAGCCCGGACAGCAAACTATGGCTACACCTTC.

This clonotype was picked up many times. The chain couples TRBV30 to TRBJ1-2, with unresolved D. The CDR3 loop spans 12 amino acids. Per the germline V gene, CDR1 is GTSNPN and CDR2 is SVGIG (reference sequence). The V end was cut by 3 bases, the J end by 5 bases, with 10 bases between. The DNA of the CDR3 is TGTGCCTGGAGGCTGGGATTTTATGGCTACACCTTC. Translated, it gives CAWRLGFYGYTF.

This clonotype was seen repeatedly, ten times or more. The J gene is TRBJ1-4, the V gene TRBV12-3 or TRBV12-4; weak D call: TRBD1 (5 bases). Trimming took 5 bases from V and 7 from J, leaving 17 bases between them. The CDR3 length is 15 residues. The CDR3 nucleotides read TGTGCCAGCAGTCCGTTGGGGGGGATTCGTGAAAAACTGTTTTTT. This translates into CASSPLGGIREKLFF.

This clonotype was recorded many times. The chain uses TRBV5-4 and TRBJ2-1, with TRBD1 identical over 7 bases. Germline CDR1 reads SGHNT; CDR2 reads YYREEE (reference sequence). V gave up 9 bases and J gave up 0 bases; unmatched junction bases: 3. This CDR3 is 13 amino acids long. In DNA form, the CDR3 reads TGTGCCACGAGGGACAGCTCCTACAATGAGCAGTTCTTC. It codes for CATRDSSYNEQFF.

This clonotype was counted ten times or more. J is TRBJ2-2 and V is TRBV5-1, with a tentative D call TRBD1 (5 bases). Looked up from germline, CDR1 is SGHRS and CDR2 is YFSETQ. V was pared by 4 bases and J by 0 bases, with 10 bases between. The CDR3 covers 15 residues. This chain's CDR3 is CASSAGHTNTGELFF. The CDR3 region has the DNA TGCGCCAGCAGCGCCGGACACACGAACACCGGGGAGCTGTTTTTT.

This clonotype has at least ten counts. The chain joins TRBV5-5 to TRBJ2-5, with 9 bases identical to TRBD1. Unmatched junction bases numbered 11, after V lost 3 bases and J lost 5 bases. CDR1 SGHKS and CDR2 YYEKEE come from the germline V gene (reference sequence). The CDR3 is 16 amino acids. CDR3 nucleotides: TGTGCCAGCAGCTATGGACAGGGGAAGTTCCGGGAGACCCAGTACTTC. This sequence encodes CASSYGQGKFRETQYF.

Many counts were recorded for this clonotype. J is TRBJ2-4 and V is TRBV5-6; perhaps TRBD1 as D (5 bases). Germline V lookup: CDR1 SGHDT, CDR2 YYEEEE. CDR3 length: 16 amino acids. V dropped 4 bases and J dropped 0 bases, with 14 bases sitting between them. The CDR3 nucleotides read TGTGCCAGCAGCCCAAGACAGACGCTAGCCAAAAACATTCAGTACTTC. Protein product: CASSPRQTLAKNIQYF.

This clonotype was observed many times. The V and J genes are TRBV9 and TRBJ2-1, with a weak D call TRBD2 (7 bases). V was pared by 3 bases and J by 2 bases, with 18 bases between. CDR3 length: 17 residues. The germline V gene has CDR1 SGDLS and CDR2 YYNGEE. The CDR3 sequence: CASSGGPGGGTYNEQFF. The DNA for the CDR3 is TGTGCCAGCAGCGGGGGCCCGGGGGGCGGCACCTACAATGAGCAGTTCTTC.

At least ten counts were recorded for this clonotype. This chain links TRBV19 with TRBJ2-7, with D possibly TRBD2 on 6 matching bases. V lost 10 bases, J lost 7 bases, and 14 bases lay in between. In germline, CDR1 is LNHDA, CDR2 SQIVND (reference sequence). The CDR3 has 11 amino acids. CDR3: CATGVGREQYF. In DNA, the CDR3 is TGTGCCACGGGGGTAGGGAGAGAGCAGTACTTC.

This clonotype was picked up many times. V gene TRBV14 combines with J gene TRBJ1-1; D uncertain. V dropped 1 base and J dropped 7 bases, with 7 bases sitting between them. CDR1 SGHDN and CDR2 FVKESK come from the germline V gene. The CDR3 covers 12 residues. As DNA, the CDR3 is TGTGCCAGCAGCCAAGGGGGAGTTGAAGCTTTCTTT. It encodes CASSQGGVEAFF.

This clonotype came up many times. The rearrangement joins TRBV10-3 to TRBJ1-4, with TRBD1 identical over 8 bases. This CDR3 region has 15 residues. V trimming: 3 bases; J trimming: 10 bases; junction bases outside the gene matches: 10. Per the germline V gene, CDR1 is ENHRY and CDR2 is SYGVKD. CDR3 sequence: CAISDPDRGNRKLFF. The CDR3 region has the DNA TGTGCCATCAGTGACCCCGACAGGGGTAATCGAAAACTGTTTTTT.

This clonotype was observed many times. The chain recombines TRBV5-6 with TRBJ1-6; D remains unclear. V was cut by 3 bases and J by 7 bases, with 11 bases left in between. In germline, CDR1 is SGHDT, CDR2 YYEEEE. This CDR3 has 14 residues. CDR3 amino acids: CASSSGLLNSPLHF. The CDR3 bases are TGTGCCAGCAGCTCTGGACTGTTAAATTCACCCCTCCACTTT.

This clonotype was recorded a few times. The chain links TRBV29-1 to TRBJ2-6; D uncertain. Trimming left V 8 bases short and J 4 bases short, with 6 bases between. There are 11 residues in the CDR3. CDR1 and CDR2 (germline): SQVTM, ANQGSEA. CDR3 in amino acids: CSFLGANVLTF. CDR3 coding DNA: TGCAGCTTTTTAGGGGCCAACGTCCTGACTTTC.

This clonotype was seen many times. The genes are TRBV5-1 and TRBJ2-5; D possibly corresponds to TRBD1 (6 bases). Germline CDR1 and CDR2: SGHRS and YFSETQ. V was clipped by 1 base and J by 4 bases, with 14 bases between them. CDR3 length equals 15 residues. DNA for the CDR3: TGCGCCAGCAGCTTGTCCAGGGGTCGTCGAGAGACCCAGTACTTC. Translated: CASSLSRGRRETQYF.

This clonotype was seen ten or more times. The chain is built from TRBV6-1 and TRBJ1-5; D is undetermined. Germline CDR1 is MNHNS and CDR2 is SASEGT. The CDR3 has 14 residues. Trimming pared 4 bases from V and 2 bases from J, leaving 9 bases between. The CDR3 DNA follows: TGTGCCAGCAGTGGACCCGAGGGCAATCAGCCCCAGCATTTT. This encodes CASSGPEGNQPQHF.

This clonotype has a count of ten or more. This chain links TRBV19 with TRBJ1-1; D call uncertain. V lost 5 bases and J 5 bases, leaving 15 bases between the germline ends. Germline CDR1 reads LNHDA; CDR2 reads SQIVND (reference sequence). This CDR3 region has 14 residues. Written as DNA, the CDR3 is TGTGCCAGTAGTGTCCCAGGCCCGGGGACTGAAGCTTTCTTT. This sequence encodes CASSVPGPGTEAFF.

This clonotype occurred many times. V is TRBV12-3 or TRBV12-4 and J is TRBJ2-3; TRBD2 aligns across 8 bases. The CDR3 covers 16 residues. With V trimmed by 1 base and J by 4 bases, 7 bases remained unmatched. The CDR3 region is CASSLGPGLDSDTQYF. The CDR3, as DNA: TGTGCCAGCAGTTTAGGGCCGGGACTAGACTCAGATACGCAGTATTTT.

In its sample, this clonotype was seen many times. V gene TRBV5-1 combines with J gene TRBJ2-3; D possibly corresponds to TRBD1 (5 bases). The germline gives CDR1 SGHRS, CDR2 YFSETQ. Trimming pared 0 bases from V and 4 bases from J, leaving 9 bases between. This CDR3 spans 14 amino acids. The CDR3 DNA reads TGCGCCAGCAGCTTGGTGCCAGGGTCAGATACGCAGTATTTT. This sequence encodes CASSLVPGSDTQYF.